These 30 T cell receptor beta chains were sequenced from one sample in a study of cytomegalovirus exposure and HLA in healthy donors. The PCR had 60 Vbeta and 13 Jbeta primers. The assay was immunoSEQ multiplex PCR, and TCRdb's table has in-frame clones only and misses some. This sample yields about 200,000 clones, of which over 75% are seen a single time; just under 3% belongs to the top ten. The sequenced sample was PBMCs. The source is a woman between 25 and 40 years old in good health and CMV-seronegative.

This chain links TRBV7-3 with TRBJ1-1; 9 bases match TRBD1. The trim removed 3 bases at V and 5 bases at J, leaving 1 base unmatched. Germline V gives CDR1 SGHTA, CDR2 FQGTGA. The CDR3 runs 13 residues. CDR3 sequence reads: CASSLTGGTEAFF. The DNA of the CDR3 is TGTGCCAGCAGCTTGACAGGGGGAACTGAAGCTTTCTTT.

V usage is TRBV4-1 and J usage is TRBJ1-1; D is unclear. The CDR3 has 12 residues. The V and J ends lost 3 bases and 5 bases respectively, with 7 bases between them. CDR1 MGHRA and CDR2 YSYEKL come from the germline V gene. CDR3: CASSHLTTEAFF. The CDR3 nucleotides are TGCGCCAGCAGCCACCTAACGACTGAAGCTTTCTTT.

The rearrangement links TRBV6-5 to TRBJ2-1, with D possibly TRBD1 on 6 matching bases. CDR3 length: 14 amino acids. Germline V CDR1 and CDR2: MNHEY, SVGAGI. V was shortened by 6 bases and J by 1 base, with 10 bases between the two germline ends. CDR3 sequence reads: CASRTGHSYNEQFF. Written as DNA, the CDR3 is TGTGCCAGCAGAACGGGACATTCCTACAATGAGCAGTTCTTC.

The chain is built from TRBV11-2 and TRBJ1-1; D might be TRBD1 (6 bases). Germline V CDR1 and CDR2: SGHAT, FQNNGV. V was trimmed by 6 bases and J by 0 bases, leaving 17 bases between them. This CDR3 has 16 residues. The CDR3 DNA sequence: TGTGCCAGCAGAGACATACCCGGGACATTGAACACTGAAGCTTTCTTT. Encoded protein: CASRDIPGTLNTEAFF.

The J gene is TRBJ2-7, the V gene TRBV11-2; D gene uncertain. V was cut by 8 bases and J by 0 bases, with 8 bases left in between. This CDR3 region has 12 residues. Germline V gives CDR1 SGHAT, CDR2 FQNNGV. The CDR3 DNA is TGTGCCAGCCGGCAGGTCTCCTACGAGCAGTACTTC. Protein: CASRQVSYEQYF.

The chain joins TRBV5-8 to TRBJ2-7; the D gene is possibly TRBD1 (5 bases). The V end was cut by 0 bases, the J end by 5 bases, with 15 bases between. From germline, CDR1 is SGHTS and CDR2 YDEGEE. The CDR3 contains 15 residues. DNA of the CDR3: TGTGCCAGCAGCTTGGTAGTGGGCAGGGTTAACGAGCAGTACTTC. The encoded protein is CASSLVVGRVNEQYF.

Concerning this clone itself: One end of the junction does not line up with germline, which may come from a read error. V gene TRBV7-9 combines with J gene TRBJ1-1; a possible D gene is TRBD1 (6 bases). Germline values: CDR1 SEHNR, CDR2 FQNEAQ (reference sequence). The CDR3 spans 12 residues. The CDR3 bases are TGTTCCAGCAAGAGGGGGAGTACTGAAGCTTTCTTT. Translating gives CSSKRGSTEAFF.

The chain joins TRBV9 to TRBJ2-2; TRBD1 is a possible D gene (6 bases). V lost 1 base and J lost 7, with 20 bases in between. CDR1 is SGDLS and CDR2 is YYNGEE in the germline V gene. This CDR3 has 17 amino acids. The DNA of the CDR3 is TGTGCCAGCAGCGTATTCAGGGGCGGGTATTCAGGCGGGGAGCTGTTTTTT. It translates to CASSVFRGGYSGGELFF.

This clone has just one count. The V and J genes are TRBV5-1 and TRBJ1-4; TRBD1 might be the D (5 bases). Trimming left V 4 bases short and J 2 bases short, with 9 bases between. The CDR3 extends over 14 amino acids. Per the germline V gene, CDR1 is SGHRS and CDR2 is YFSETQ. Written as DNA, the CDR3 is TGCGCCAGCAGCCCCGGGGGGACTAATGAAAAACTGTTTTTT. Its protein product is CASSPGGTNEKLFF.

This clone has just one count. This chain connects TRBV5-1 to TRBJ1-2, with TRBD1 matching 7 bases. The germline gives CDR1 SGHRS, CDR2 YFSETQ. The CDR3 is 15 amino acids. After removal of 0 bases from V and 7 bases from J, the junction contained 9 bases not matched to a gene. DNA of the CDR3: TGCGCCAGCAGCTTGGTAGGGGGCACTGGCTCTGGCTACACCTTC. Translation gives CASSLVGGTGSGYTF.

The chain couples TRBV18 to TRBJ1-5; D is perhaps TRBD1 (5 bases). Germline loops: CDR1 KGHSH, CDR2 LQKENI. This CDR3 has 15 residues. Trimming shortened V by 3 bases and J by 4 bases, and 13 bases separated the two germline ends. The chain's CDR3 is CASSPMGGSNQPQHF. The CDR3 DNA is TGTGCCAGCTCACCTATGGGGGGATCAAATCAGCCCCAGCATTTT.

Comments on this clone: At one boundary the junction diverges from the germline segment, which might be a read error. V and J are TRBV28 and TRBJ1-5, with TRBD1 as a possible D gene (6 bases). This CDR3 contains 21 residues. The V gene's germline CDR1 is MDHEN and CDR2 SYDVKM. Here the CDR3 DNA reads TGTGCCAGCAGGCTCTCGACAGGTCTAGCCCGGGGGGGTAGGAGCAATCAGCCCCAGAATTTT. Protein sequence: CASRLSTGLARGGRSNQPQNF.

This sequence joins TRBV5-1 and TRBJ1-1; the D gene is possibly TRBD1 (6 bases). The CDR3 length is 14 residues. Germline CDR1 is SGHRS and CDR2 is YFSETQ. Trimming cost V 4 bases and J 3 bases, with 13 bases left between them. Here the CDR3 reads CASSRGTQDTEAFF. CDR3 sequence (DNA): TGCGCCAGCAGCCGAGGGACACAGGACACTGAAGCTTTCTTT.

The chain recombines TRBV5-1 with TRBJ1-1; TRBD1 might be the D (6 bases). Germline V gene data show CDR1 as SGHRS and CDR2 as YFSETQ. Trimming left V 4 bases short and J 7 bases short, with 14 bases between. The CDR3 is 13 amino acids. CDR3 region: CASSTGHWDEAFF. CDR3 sequence (DNA): TGCGCCAGCAGCACGGGACACTGGGATGAAGCTTTCTTT.

The chain carries TRBV7-3 and TRBJ1-1; possibly TRBD1 for D (5 bases). Trimming shortened V by 2 bases and J by 2 bases, and 9 bases separated the two germline ends. CDR3 length equals 14 residues. The V gene's germline CDR1 is SGHTA and CDR2 FQGTGA. CDR3 sequence reads: CASSLARVNTEAFF. CDR3 in DNA: TGTGCCAGCAGCTTAGCCAGGGTTAACACTGAAGCTTTCTTT. The full variable domain, completed using reference TRBV7-3 and TRBJ1-1, is GAGVSQTPSNKVTEKGKYVELRCDPISGHTALYWYRQSLGQGPEFLIYFQGTGAADDSGLPNDRFFAVRPEGSVSTLKIQRTERGDSAVYLCASSLARVNTEAFFGQGTRLTVV.

The V and J genes are TRBV18 and TRBJ1-2; D remains ambiguous. CDR1 is KGHSH and CDR2 is LQKENI in the germline V gene. V was cut by 3 bases and J by 0 bases, with 11 bases left in between. The CDR3 loop spans 15 amino acids. CDR3 in amino acids: CASSPQANPNYGYTF. The DNA for the CDR3 is TGTGCCAGCTCACCGCAGGCCAACCCTAACTATGGCTACACCTTC. Using reference TRBV18 and TRBJ1-2 for the parts outside the CDR3, the full variable domain is NAGVMQNPRHLVRRRGQEARLRCSPMKGHSHVYWYRQLPEEGLKFMVYLQKENIIDESGMPKERFSAEFPKEGPSILRIQQVVRGDSAAYFCASSPQANPNYGYTFGSGTRLTVV.

The J gene is TRBJ1-4, the V gene TRBV18; D remains unclear. CDR1 and CDR2 from the germline V gene are KGHSH and LQKENI. The CDR3 covers 14 residues. V lost 3 bases and J 0 bases, leaving 5 bases between the germline ends. This CDR3 reads CASSPRTTNEKLFF. CDR3 nucleotides: TGTGCCAGCTCACCGAGAACAACTAATGAAAAACTGTTTTTT.

This clone showed up just once. The chain joins TRBV7-2 to TRBJ2-7; 7 bases fit TRBD2. Germline V gene data show CDR1 as SGHTA and CDR2 as FQGNSA. The junction had 8 bases not matched to a gene; V was cut back by 3 bases and J by 6 bases. The CDR3 sequence is 14 residues long. The CDR3 sequence is CASSFLAGVGEQYF. The CDR3 nucleotides read TGTGCCAGCAGCTTCCTTGCGGGAGTGGGCGAGCAGTACTTC.

Remarks on this clone: The germline gene is not matched at one end of the junction; a read error may be the cause. The CDR3 nucleotides are TGTTCCAGCAGCTTCCGGGACAGGGGGCATGGCTACACCTTC. This codes for CSSSFRDRGHGYTF. This chain uses TRBV7-9 with TRBJ1-2, with 12 bases identical to TRBD1. This CDR3 has 14 amino acids. In germline, CDR1 is SEHNR, CDR2 FQNEAQ (reference sequence).

The chain has TRBV27 and TRBJ1-6; tentatively, D is TRBD1 (5 bases). The CDR3 is 17 residues long. Germline V gene sequence: CDR1 MNHEY, CDR2 SMNVEV (reference sequence). Deletions cut 5 bases from V and 5 bases from J, with 19 bases between. CDR3 nucleotides: TGTGCCAGCAGTGCCTGGGTTGGGCCGGGGGATAATTCACCCCTCCACTTT. Translated: CASSAWVGPGDNSPLHF.

The chain employs TRBV14 and TRBJ1-3; TRBD1 agrees at 9 bases. The length of the CDR3 is 16 residues. The V gene end was trimmed by 3 bases and the J gene end by 4 bases; junction bases not matched to a gene: 7. Germline CDR1 and CDR2: SGHDN and FVKESK. DNA of the CDR3: TGTGCCAGCAGCCAGAGGGGACAGGGCCCAGGAAACACCATATATTTT. Translating gives CASSQRGQGPGNTIYF.

The chain carries TRBV2 and TRBJ1-6, with D maybe TRBD1 (5 bases). This CDR3 has 15 amino acids. Deletions cut 7 bases from V and 0 bases from J, with 10 bases between. Germline CDR1 reads SNHLY; CDR2 reads FYNNEI. CDR3 sequence reads: CASKQESSYNSPLHF. For the CDR3, the DNA is TGTGCCAGCAAACAGGAGAGCTCCTATAATTCACCCCTCCACTTT.

The gene calls are TRBV27 and TRBJ2-2, with D maybe TRBD2 (6 bases). The germline CDR1 and CDR2 sequences are MNHEY and SMNVEV (reference sequence). V lost 5 bases and J 7 bases, leaving 11 bases between the germline ends. The CDR3 sequence is 13 residues long. The CDR3 loop reads CASSLRRDGELFF. In DNA, the CDR3 is TGTGCCAGCAGTCTAAGGAGGGACGGGGAGCTGTTTTTT.

This clone was observed a handful of times. This chain joins TRBV9 and TRBJ2-2, with TRBD1 matching over 10 bases. After removal of 3 bases from V and 6 bases from J, the junction contained 2 bases not matched to a gene. Germline assignment: CDR1 SGDLS and CDR2 YYNGEE. There are 14 residues in the CDR3. CDR3 nucleotide sequence: TGTGCCAGCAGCGCCGGGACAGGGGCCGGGGAGCTGTTTTTT. Residues: CASSAGTGAGELFF.

The rearrangement links TRBV6-6 to TRBJ1-4; TRBD1 matches 7 bases. The CDR3 has 15 residues. The V gene end was trimmed by 2 bases and the J gene end by 3 bases; junction bases not matched to a gene: 3. The germline CDR1 and CDR2 sequences are MNHNY and SVGAGI (reference sequence). The CDR3 region is CASSYNRGANEKLFF. The CDR3, as DNA: TGTGCCAGCAGTTACAACAGGGGTGCTAATGAAAAACTGTTTTTT.

The chain uses TRBV25-1 and TRBJ1-5, with 8 bases fitting TRBD1. V was clipped by 3 bases and J by 5 bases; unmatched bases: 6. The CDR3 has 15 residues. Germline V lookup: CDR1 MGHDK, CDR2 SYGVNS. Here the CDR3 DNA reads TGTGCCAGCAGTGATCTCGGACAGGGTGATCAGCCCCAGCATTTT. Its protein product is CASSDLGQGDQPQHF.

The rearrangement joins TRBV19 to TRBJ2-1; D unclear. The V end lost 6 bases, the J end lost 4 bases, and 13 bases lay between the germline ends. The CDR3 is 14 residues long. CDR1 is LNHDA and CDR2 is SQIVND in the germline V gene (reference sequence). The CDR3 sequence is CASSDSGAYNEQFF. CDR3 in DNA: TGTGCCAGTAGCGATTCGGGTGCTTACAATGAGCAGTTCTTC.

The rearrangement uses TRBV2 and TRBJ2-2, with 11 nucleotides matching TRBD2. The germline V gene has CDR1 SNHLY and CDR2 FYNNEI. V trimming: 3 bases; J trimming: 0 bases; junction bases outside the gene matches: 9. This CDR3 region has 19 residues. The CDR3: CASSDLGLAAETNTGELFF. CDR3 in DNA: TGTGCCAGCAGTGATTTGGGACTAGCGGCAGAAACGAACACCGGGGAGCTGTTTTTT.

The gene calls are TRBV25-1 and TRBJ2-7; D gene uncertain. With 4 bases removed from V and 5 bases from J, the gap between germline ends came to 18 bases. This CDR3 is built from 15 residues. In germline, CDR1 is MGHDK, CDR2 SYGVNS. The CDR3 nucleotides read TGTGCCAGCAGTGCAAGGAGCCCGCTTAGGAACGAGCAGTACTTC. As protein: CASSARSPLRNEQYF.

V is TRBV5-1 and J is TRBJ2-2, with TRBD2 as a possible D gene (5 bases). Germline CDR1 SGHRS, CDR2 YFSETQ. V lost 0 bases and J 1 base, leaving 7 bases between the germline ends. The CDR3 consists of 15 residues. DNA for the CDR3: TGCGCCAGCAGCTTGGCCGGGGTGAACACCGGGGAGCTGTTTTTT. This codes for CASSLAGVNTGELFF.